This passage covers 28 T cell receptor beta chains from one sample sequenced in a study of technical replicates of blood from a few donors. Only in-frame clones appear in the TCRdb table, and some are missing; sequencing was by immunoSEQ multiplex PCR. Here the sample spans 70,000 to 90,000 clones, approximately 94% being singletons. Source material: T cells isolated from PBMCs. The receptors shown here come from a human donor in good health.

V gene TRBV4-1 combines with J gene TRBJ2-2; D is perhaps TRBD2 (5 bases). In germline, CDR1 is MGHRA, CDR2 YSYEKL. This CDR3 has 19 residues. V gave up 3 bases and J gave up 3 bases, with 23 bases separating them. The chain's CDR3 is CASSQKRGFQRTHTGELFF. CDR3 nucleotide sequence: TGCGCCAGCAGCCAGAAACGAGGCTTTCAGCGGACCCACACCGGGGAGCTGTTTTTT.

This clone was observed many times. The chain combines TRBV4-1 with TRBJ1-5; TRBD1 is a possible D gene (5 bases). This CDR3 spans 15 amino acids. Looked up from germline, CDR1 is MGHRA and CDR2 is YSYEKL. Trimming took off 3 bases at V and 5 bases at J, with 14 bases between the two ends. The CDR3 is CASSHQGLSHQPQHF. CDR3 in DNA: TGCGCCAGCAGCCATCAGGGCCTGTCACATCAGCCCCAGCATTTT.

This clone was picked up one time. The J gene is TRBJ2-1, the V gene TRBV15; D is uncertain. This CDR3 spans 13 amino acids. The germline V gene encodes CDR1 LNHNV and CDR2 YYDKDF (reference sequence). Trimming cost V 8 bases and J 8 bases, with 16 bases left between them. CDR3 region: CATESVGIDEQFF. CDR3 nucleotide sequence: TGTGCCACCGAGAGTGTGGGCATCGATGAGCAGTTCTTC.

The J gene is TRBJ1-1, the V gene TRBV7-6; a possible D gene is TRBD1 (6 bases). V shed 5 bases and J shed 1 base, with 8 bases lying between them. Per germline, CDR1 SGHVS and CDR2 FNYEAQ. The length of the CDR3 is 13 residues. The CDR3 loop is CASSRGQNTEAFF. The DNA for the CDR3 is TGTGCCAGCAGCCGGGGACAGAACACTGAAGCTTTCTTT.

This clone was counted once. This sequence joins TRBV5-1 and TRBJ1-2; the D gene is possibly TRBD1 (5 bases). The CDR3 totals 13 residues. Trimming removed 3 bases at V and 0 bases at J, with 6 bases between. CDR1 is SGHRS and CDR2 is YFSETQ in the germline V gene. CDR3 nucleotide sequence: TGCGCCAGCAGCTCAGGGACTAACTATGGCTACACCTTC. Its translation: CASSSGTNYGYTF.

The chain links TRBV28 to TRBJ2-7, with 8 bases lining up with TRBD2. In germline, CDR1 is MDHEN, CDR2 SYDVKM. With 11 bases clipped from V and 0 bases from J, the junction kept 12 bases outside the gene matches. There are 15 residues in the CDR3. The CDR3 protein is CASFSAGTSSYEQYF. The CDR3 nucleotides read TGTGCCTCATTCTCCGCCGGGACTAGCTCCTACGAGCAGTACTTC.

In DNA, the CDR3 is TGTGCCATCAGTGATACAGGGGGCGCAGTAGTAGAGCAGTTCTTC. Translating it yields CAISDTGGAVVEQFF. The rearrangement uses TRBV10-3 and TRBJ2-1, with TRBD1 matching over 9 bases. Per the germline V gene, CDR1 is ENHRY and CDR2 is SYGVKD. Trimming at V came to 3 bases and at J to 10 bases, leaving 10 bases not matched to a gene. CDR3 length: 15 residues.

In DNA, the CDR3 is TGCGCCAGCAGCCCGATGGGCCAGTTAGGAACTGAAGCTTTCTTT. This encodes CASSPMGQLGTEAFF. The chain is built from TRBV4-1 and TRBJ1-1; no firm D call. The V and J ends lost 4 bases and 5 bases respectively, with 17 bases between them. The CDR3 is 15 amino acids. CDR1 and CDR2 from the germline V gene are MGHRA and YSYEKL.

This clone occurred a few times. This sequence joins TRBV2 and TRBJ1-4; no reliable D call. V was trimmed by 8 bases and J by 4 bases, leaving 14 bases between them. The CDR3 loop spans 14 amino acids. The V gene's germline CDR1 is SNHLY and CDR2 FYNNEI. The chain's CDR3 is CASSLGGLNEKLFF. In nucleotides, the CDR3 is TGTGCCAGCTCCCTAGGCGGTCTTAATGAAAAACTGTTTTTT.

This rearrangement joins TRBV6-5 to TRBJ2-7; TRBD1 matches 11 bases. This CDR3 is built from 16 residues. Unmatched junction bases numbered 6, after V lost 0 bases and J lost 5 bases. Germline V gene sequence: CDR1 MNHEY, CDR2 SVGAGI. The CDR3 nucleotides read TGTGCCAGCAGTTACTCGGGACAGGGGGTCTTCCACGAGCAGTACTTC. Protein sequence: CASSYSGQGVFHEQYF.

The genes are TRBV27 and TRBJ2-2; 8 positions agree with TRBD1. The CDR3 consists of 14 residues. V was pared by 8 bases and J by 1 base, with 3 bases of the junction left unmatched. Germline CDR1 and CDR2: MNHEY and SMNVEV (reference sequence). CDR3 sequence reads: CASQGAQNTGELFF. CDR3 sequence (DNA): TGTGCCAGCCAGGGGGCGCAGAACACCGGGGAGCTGTTTTTT.

This clone was found once. The chain uses TRBV11-2 and TRBJ2-5, with TRBD2 matching over 7 bases. The CDR3 has 17 residues. Germline loops: CDR1 SGHAT, CDR2 FQNNGV. With V trimmed by 1 base and J by 5 bases, 13 bases remained unmatched. CDR3 nucleotide sequence: TGTGCCAGCAGCTTAGCAGCGGGGACCGCGGGTGGGGAGACCCAGTACTTC. Residues: CASSLAAGTAGGETQYF.

This clone was picked up one time. The J gene is TRBJ2-2, the V gene TRBV9; TRBD2 is a possible D gene (5 bases). V lost 5 bases to trimming and J lost 3 bases, with 11 bases between them. The CDR3 spans 14 residues. From germline, CDR1 is SGDLS and CDR2 YYNGEE. This CDR3 is CASRGNGDTGELFF. The CDR3 DNA is TGTGCCAGCAGAGGGAACGGGGACACCGGGGAGCTGTTTTTT.

CDR3 nucleotide sequence: TGTGCCAGCAGCTCCCAGTCCTACGAGCAGTACTTC. Translating it yields CASSSQSYEQYF. The V call is TRBV5-4, the J call TRBJ2-7; no clear D. The CDR3 covers 12 residues. V was clipped by 3 bases and J by 1 base, with 5 bases between them. Germline V CDR1 and CDR2: SGHNT, YYREEE (reference sequence).

This chain joins TRBV13 and TRBJ1-1; perhaps TRBD1 as D (6 bases). This CDR3 has 13 amino acids. Germline V CDR1 and CDR2: PRHDT, FYEKMQ (reference sequence). Trimming cost V 5 bases and J 7 bases, with 14 bases left between them. The CDR3 DNA reads TGTGCCAGCAGCAGAATTACAGGGTTTGAAGCTTTCTTT. Its translation is CASSRITGFEAFF.

V usage is TRBV2 and J usage is TRBJ1-1; no clear D. CDR1 is SNHLY, CDR2 FYNNEI, per germline. This CDR3 comprises 14 residues. V was cut by 6 bases and J by 0 bases, with 11 bases left in between. The CDR3 nucleotides are TGTGCCAGCAGCAAGACACTGATGAACACTGAAGCTTTCTTT. Its protein is CASSKTLMNTEAFF.

The V call is TRBV7-6, the J call TRBJ1-1; the D is unclear. The V and J ends lost 1 base and 1 base respectively, with 7 bases between them. Germline loops: CDR1 SGHVS, CDR2 FNYEAQ. This CDR3 is built from 14 residues. Written as DNA, the CDR3 is TGTGCCAGCAGCTTAGGGGCAGGGAACACTGAAGCTTTCTTT. Translating gives CASSLGAGNTEAFF.

The chain employs TRBV4-1 and TRBJ2-3, with D possibly being TRBD2 (7 bases). Germline lookup yields CDR1 MGHRA and CDR2 YSYEKL. The CDR3 loop spans 15 amino acids. Trimming stripped 5 bases from V and 1 base from J, with 13 bases between. The DNA of the CDR3 is TGCGCCAGCAGCTACAAGGGGGGGGGCACAGATACGCAGTATTTT. It encodes CASSYKGGGTDTQYF.

The chain recombines TRBV19 with TRBJ1-4; tentative D call: TRBD1 (6 bases). The CDR3 is 16 residues long. Per the germline V gene, CDR1 is LNHDA and CDR2 is SQIVND (reference sequence). With 4 bases removed from V and 0 bases from J, the gap between germline ends came to 12 bases. Here the CDR3 DNA reads TGTGCCAGTAGTAACCCAGGGGCTGCAACTAATGAAAAACTGTTTTTT. Its translation: CASSNPGAATNEKLFF.

The V gene is TRBV28, the J gene TRBJ1-2, with D possibly matching TRBD1 (5 bases). The CDR3 runs 15 residues. The V end lost 0 bases, the J end lost 0 bases, and 8 bases lay between the germline ends. Germline V gene lookup returns CDR1 MDHEN and CDR2 SYDVKM. CDR3 sequence: CASSLWGGSNYGYTF. Written as DNA, the CDR3 is TGTGCCAGCAGTTTATGGGGGGGATCTAACTATGGCTACACCTTC.

V and J are TRBV27 and TRBJ2-1; 9 bases fit TRBD2. The CDR3 sequence is 19 residues long. V dropped 6 bases and J dropped 2; count of bases not matched to a gene: 17. CDR1 MNHEY and CDR2 SMNVEV come from the germline V gene (reference sequence). This chain's CDR3 is CASSQMTGLAGGPYNEQFF. The CDR3 DNA reads TGTGCCAGCAGCCAGATGACAGGGTTGGCGGGAGGGCCCTACAATGAGCAGTTCTTC.

The gene calls are TRBV14 and TRBJ2-3, with 7 bases identical to TRBD1. With V trimmed by 4 bases and J by 4 bases, 5 bases remained unmatched. The CDR3 length is 14 residues. Germline V CDR1 and CDR2: SGHDN, FVKESK. The CDR3 region is CASSRWQGADTQYF. CDR3 DNA: TGTGCCAGCAGCCGCTGGCAGGGGGCAGATACGCAGTATTTT.

This chain joins TRBV30 and TRBJ2-1, with 9 bases identical to TRBD2. Germline V CDR1 and CDR2: GTSNPN, SVGIG (reference sequence). V shed 3 bases and J 0 bases; nucleotides not matched to a gene: 12. The CDR3 length is 18 residues. CDR3 sequence (DNA): TGTGCCTGGAGCCCGCTAGCGGGGTACCTTAGCTCCTACAATGAGCAGTTCTTC. Its protein product is CAWSPLAGYLSSYNEQFF.

The chain employs TRBV15 and TRBJ1-4; TRBD1 agrees at 8 bases. CDR1 is LNHNV, CDR2 YYDKDF, per germline (reference sequence). CDR3 length equals 13 residues. The junction had 6 bases not matched to a gene; V was cut back by 7 bases and J by 8 bases. The CDR3 nucleotides are TGTGCCACCACCCGAGGGACAGGAGAAAAACTGTTTTTT. Its protein product is CATTRGTGEKLFF. The entire variable domain, with the rest obtained from reference TRBV15 and TRBJ1-4, is as follows: DAMVIQNPRYQVTQFGKPVTLSCSQTLNHNVMYWYQQKSSQAPKLLFHYYDKDFNNEADTPDNFQSRRPNTSFCFLDIRSPGLGDTAMYLCATTRGTGEKLFFGSGTQLSVL.

The chain uses TRBV6-5 and TRBJ1-5, with D uncertain. The CDR3 is 15 amino acids. Germline V lookup: CDR1 MNHEY, CDR2 SVGAGI. Trimming left V 10 bases short and J 0 bases short, with 16 bases between. The CDR3, as DNA: TGTGCCACCTCACCGGGGTTCTTTAGCAATCAGCCCCAGCATTTT. This sequence encodes CATSPGFFSNQPQHF.

This clone was detected only once. In nucleotides, the CDR3 is TGCGCCAGCAGCCAAGATCAGGGGCTTCTCTACAATGAGCAGTTCTTC. Translated: CASSQDQGLLYNEQFF. The chain couples TRBV4-1 to TRBJ2-1, with D possibly TRBD1 on 6 matching bases. The length of the CDR3 is 16 residues. Germline loops: CDR1 MGHRA, CDR2 YSYEKL. V gave up 0 bases and J gave up 3 bases, with 12 bases separating them.

J is TRBJ2-2 and V is TRBV27; tentative D call: TRBD1 (5 bases). Trimming stripped 5 bases from V and 0 bases from J, with 16 bases between. Germline-derived CDR1 and CDR2 are MNHEY and SMNVEV (reference sequence). The CDR3 totals 17 residues. The CDR3 region is CASSPHGQEPNTGELFF. The CDR3 DNA is TGTGCCAGCAGTCCACATGGACAAGAACCGAACACCGGGGAGCTGTTTTTT.

This clone appeared a few times. At one end, the junction sequence differs from germline, possibly due to a read error. The CDR3 DNA follows: TGTGCTAGCAGCTCCGACATCAACACTGAAGCTTTCTTT. It yields the protein CASSSDINTEAFF. The V gene is TRBV7-7, the J gene TRBJ1-1; the D is unclear. CDR1 is SSHAT, CDR2 FNYEAQ, per germline (reference sequence). CDR3 length equals 13 residues.